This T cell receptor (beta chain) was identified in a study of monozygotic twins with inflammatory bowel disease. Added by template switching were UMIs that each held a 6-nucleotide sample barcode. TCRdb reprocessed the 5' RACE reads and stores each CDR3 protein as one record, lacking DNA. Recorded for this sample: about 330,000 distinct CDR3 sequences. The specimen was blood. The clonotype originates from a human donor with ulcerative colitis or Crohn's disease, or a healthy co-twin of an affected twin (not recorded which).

Here the CDR3 reads CASSLRDYAGHQETQYF. The chain carries TRBV5-4 and TRBJ2-5; TCRdb's D call of TRBD2 is untestable without DNA. This CDR3 is built from 17 residues. Germline V lookup: CDR1 SGHNT, CDR2 YYREEE (reference sequence). Full variable domain (outside the CDR3, taken from reference TRBV5-4 and TRBJ2-5): ETGVTQSPTHLIKTRGQQVTLRCSSQSGHNTVSWYQQALGQGPQFIFQYYREEENGRGNFPPRFSGLQFPNYSSELNVNALELDDSALYLCASSLRDYAGHQETQYFGPGTRLLVL.